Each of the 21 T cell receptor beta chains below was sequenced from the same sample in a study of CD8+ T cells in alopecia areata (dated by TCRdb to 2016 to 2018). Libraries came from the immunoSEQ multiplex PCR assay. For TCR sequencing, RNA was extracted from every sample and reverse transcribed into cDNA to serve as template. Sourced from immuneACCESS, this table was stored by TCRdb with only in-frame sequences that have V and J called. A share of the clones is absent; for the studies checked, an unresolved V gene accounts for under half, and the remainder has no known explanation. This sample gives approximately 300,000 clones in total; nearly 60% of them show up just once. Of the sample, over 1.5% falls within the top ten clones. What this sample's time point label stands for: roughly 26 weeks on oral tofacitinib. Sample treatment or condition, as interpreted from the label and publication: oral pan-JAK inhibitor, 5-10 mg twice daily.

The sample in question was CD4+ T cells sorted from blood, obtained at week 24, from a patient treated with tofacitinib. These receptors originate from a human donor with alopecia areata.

CDR3: CASSGLAVSTDTQYF. CDR3 coding DNA: TGTGCCAGCAGCGGACTAGCGGTATCTACAGATACGCAGTATTTT. This chain uses TRBV9 with TRBJ2-3; 9 nucleotides align to TRBD2. Germline CDR1 SGDLS, CDR2 YYNGEE. The CDR3 covers 15 residues. The junction had 5 bases not matched to a gene; V was cut back by 3 bases and J by 3 bases.

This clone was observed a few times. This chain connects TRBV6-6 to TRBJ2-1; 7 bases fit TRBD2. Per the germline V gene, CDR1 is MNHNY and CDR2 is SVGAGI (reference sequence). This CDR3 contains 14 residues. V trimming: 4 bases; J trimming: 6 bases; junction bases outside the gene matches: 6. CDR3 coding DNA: TGTGCCAGCAGTTCCCCGACTAGCTCCAATGAGCAGTTCTTC. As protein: CASSSPTSSNEQFF.

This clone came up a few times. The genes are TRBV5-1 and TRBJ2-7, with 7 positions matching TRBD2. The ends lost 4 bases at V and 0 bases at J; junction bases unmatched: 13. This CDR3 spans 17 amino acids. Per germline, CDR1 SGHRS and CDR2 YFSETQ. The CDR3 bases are TGCGCCAGCAGCCCGACTGTAGCGGGTTCGAGCTCCTACGAGCAGTACTTC. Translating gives CASSPTVAGSSSYEQYF.

The CDR3 DNA sequence: TGTGCCAGTAGTATATCAAGAGGAGAGACCCAGTACTTC. This sequence encodes CASSISRGETQYF. V is TRBV19 and J is TRBJ2-5, with D unclear. CDR1 is LNHDA and CDR2 is SQIVND in the germline V gene (reference sequence). This CDR3 has 13 amino acids. Trimming removed 2 bases at V and 4 bases at J, with 8 bases between. The whole variable domain, filled in from reference TRBV19 and TRBJ2-5, reads DGGITQSPKYLFRKEGQNVTLSCEQNLNHDAMYWYRQDPGQGLRLIYYSQIVNDFQKGDIAEGYSVSREKKESFPLTVTSAQKNPTAFYLCASSISRGETQYFGPGTRLLVL.

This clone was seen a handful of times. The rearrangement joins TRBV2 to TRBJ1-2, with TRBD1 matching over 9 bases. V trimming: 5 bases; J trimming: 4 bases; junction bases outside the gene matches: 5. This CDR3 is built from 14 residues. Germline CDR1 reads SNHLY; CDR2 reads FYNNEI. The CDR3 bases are TGTGCCAGCAGTACAGGGGGCTACGGCTATGGCTACACCTTC. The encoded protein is CASSTGGYGYGYTF.

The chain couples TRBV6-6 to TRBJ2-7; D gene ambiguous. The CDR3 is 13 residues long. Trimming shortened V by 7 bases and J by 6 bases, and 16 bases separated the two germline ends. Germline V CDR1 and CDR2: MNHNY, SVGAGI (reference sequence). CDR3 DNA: TGTGCCAGCACCAAAACCTGGTCTGGCGAGCAGTACTTC. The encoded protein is CASTKTWSGEQYF.

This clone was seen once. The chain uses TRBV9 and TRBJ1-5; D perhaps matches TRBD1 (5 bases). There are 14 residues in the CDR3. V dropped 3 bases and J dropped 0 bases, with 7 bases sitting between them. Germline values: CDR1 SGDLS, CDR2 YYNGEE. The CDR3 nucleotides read TGTGCCAGCAGCGCACAGGATAGCAATCAGCCCCAGCATTTT. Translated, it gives CASSAQDSNQPQHF.

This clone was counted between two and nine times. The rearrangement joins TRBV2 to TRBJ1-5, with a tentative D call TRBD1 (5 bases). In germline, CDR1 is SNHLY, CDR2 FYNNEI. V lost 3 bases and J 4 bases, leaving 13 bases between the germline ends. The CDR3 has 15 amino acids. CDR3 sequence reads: CASSEVGGHNQPQHF. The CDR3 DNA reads TGTGCCAGCAGTGAGGTTGGGGGTCATAATCAGCCCCAGCATTTT.

The CDR3 loop is CASSILDRENEQFF. Here the CDR3 DNA reads TGCGCCAGCAGCATACTGGACAGGGAGAATGAGCAGTTCTTC. V usage is TRBV5-1 and J usage is TRBJ2-1; 8 bases align to TRBD1. Losses at the gene ends were 4 bases for V and 7 bases for J; bases not matched to a gene: 7. Germline values: CDR1 SGHRS, CDR2 YFSETQ. The CDR3 runs to 14 residues. The full variable domain, with the rest looked up from reference TRBV5-1 and TRBJ2-1, is KAGVTQTPRYLIKTRGQQVTLSCSPISGHRSVSWYQQTPGQGLQFLFEYFSETQRNKGNFPGRFSGRQFSNSRSEMNVSTLELGDSALYLCASSILDRENEQFFGPGTRLTVL.

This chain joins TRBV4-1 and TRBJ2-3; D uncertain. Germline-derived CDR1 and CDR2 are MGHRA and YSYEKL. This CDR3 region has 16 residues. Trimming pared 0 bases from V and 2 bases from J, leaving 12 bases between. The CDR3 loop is CASSQELAGYTDTQYF. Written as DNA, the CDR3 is TGCGCCAGCAGCCAAGAGTTGGCAGGATACACAGATACGCAGTATTTT.

The DNA of the CDR3 is TGCGCCAGCAGCCAAGTCACCTCAATAGCCAAAAACATTCAGTACTTC. It is translated as CASSQVTSIAKNIQYF. V gene TRBV4-1 combines with J gene TRBJ2-4, with D uncertain. The ends were cut back, 1 base at V and 0 bases at J, with 10 bases in the middle. Per germline, CDR1 MGHRA and CDR2 YSYEKL. This CDR3 region has 16 residues.

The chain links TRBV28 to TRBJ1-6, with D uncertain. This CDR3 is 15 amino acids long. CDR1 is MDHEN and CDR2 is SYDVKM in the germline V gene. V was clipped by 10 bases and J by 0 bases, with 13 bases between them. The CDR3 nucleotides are TGTGCCACACGATCTGACGCCTCCTATAATTCACCCCTCCACTTT. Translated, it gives CATRSDASYNSPLHF.

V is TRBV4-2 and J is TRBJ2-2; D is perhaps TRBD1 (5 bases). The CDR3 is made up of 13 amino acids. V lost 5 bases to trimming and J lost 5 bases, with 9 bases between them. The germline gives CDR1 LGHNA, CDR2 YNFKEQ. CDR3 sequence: CASSGRGTGELFF. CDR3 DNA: TGTGCCAGCAGCGGAAGGGGTACCGGGGAGCTGTTTTTT.

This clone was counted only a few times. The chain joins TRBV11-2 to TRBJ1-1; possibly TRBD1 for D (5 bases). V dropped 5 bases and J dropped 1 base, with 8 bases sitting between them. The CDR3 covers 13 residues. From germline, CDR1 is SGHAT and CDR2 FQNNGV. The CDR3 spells CASSPGQNTEAFF. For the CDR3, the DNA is TGTGCCAGCAGCCCCGGACAGAACACTGAAGCTTTCTTT.

The CDR3 here is CASSSSRLLPKGYTF. CDR3 nucleotides: TGTGCCAGCAGTTCCTCTCGACTCCTTCCCAAAGGCTACACCTTC. This sequence joins TRBV28 and TRBJ1-2; D is unresolved. Trimming pared 4 bases from V and 8 bases from J, leaving 20 bases between. This CDR3 contains 15 residues. Looked up from germline, CDR1 is MDHEN and CDR2 is SYDVKM.

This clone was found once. The CDR3 reads CASSKTGYSTDTQYF. The CDR3 coding sequence is TGTGCCAGCAGCAAAACAGGGTATTCCACAGATACGCAGTATTTT. The chain carries TRBV28 and TRBJ2-3; TRBD1 might be the D (6 bases). Trimming took 6 bases from V and 2 from J, leaving 15 bases between them. This CDR3 is built from 15 residues. Germline CDR1 reads MDHEN; CDR2 reads SYDVKM.

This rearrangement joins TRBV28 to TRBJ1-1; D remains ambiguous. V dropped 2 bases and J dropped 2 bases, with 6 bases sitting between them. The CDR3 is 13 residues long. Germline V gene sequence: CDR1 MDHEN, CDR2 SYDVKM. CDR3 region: CASSLLGNTEAFF. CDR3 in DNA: TGTGCCAGCAGTTTACTTGGTAACACTGAAGCTTTCTTT.

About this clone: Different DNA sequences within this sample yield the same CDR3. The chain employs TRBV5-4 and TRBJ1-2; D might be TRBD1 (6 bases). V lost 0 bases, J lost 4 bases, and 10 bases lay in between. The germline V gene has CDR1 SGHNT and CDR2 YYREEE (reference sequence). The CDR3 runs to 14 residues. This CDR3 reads CASSLGGQLYGYTF. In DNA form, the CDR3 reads TGTGCCAGCAGCTTGGGTGGACAGCTCTATGGCTACACCTTC.

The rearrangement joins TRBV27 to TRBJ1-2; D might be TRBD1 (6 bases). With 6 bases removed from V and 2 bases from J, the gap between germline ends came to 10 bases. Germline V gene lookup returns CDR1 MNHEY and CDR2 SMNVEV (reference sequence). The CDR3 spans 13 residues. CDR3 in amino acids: CASRQGGNYGYTF. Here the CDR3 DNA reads TGTGCCAGCAGACAGGGTGGCAACTATGGCTACACCTTC.

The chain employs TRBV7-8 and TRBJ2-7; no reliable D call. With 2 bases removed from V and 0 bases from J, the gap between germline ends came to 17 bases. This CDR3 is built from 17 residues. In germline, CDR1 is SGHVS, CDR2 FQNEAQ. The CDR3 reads CASSLTLTPYSSYEQYF. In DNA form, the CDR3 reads TGTGCCAGCAGCTTAACCCTGACACCTTATAGCTCCTACGAGCAGTACTTC.

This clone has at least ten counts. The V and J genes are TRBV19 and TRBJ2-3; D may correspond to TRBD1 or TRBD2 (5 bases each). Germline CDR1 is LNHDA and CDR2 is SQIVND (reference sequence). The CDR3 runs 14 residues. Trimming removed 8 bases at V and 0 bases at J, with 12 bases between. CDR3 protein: CASCPGASTDTQYF. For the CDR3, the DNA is TGTGCCAGTTGCCCCGGGGCTAGCACAGATACGCAGTATTTT.